The rows below give T cell receptor beta chains drawn from one sample of a study of T-cell reconstitution after alpha-beta-depleted transplantation in children. A single record per CDR3 protein comes from TCRdb applying MiXCR to the PCR reads. The sample holds around 700,000 distinct CDR3 sequences, roughly 13% seen once. Material: PBMCs, obtained before TCRalphabeta/CD19-depleted stem cell transplant. These receptors all come from a girl aged 2 to 9 with congenital amegakaryocytic thrombocytopenia, due to receive a stem cell transplant. Each CDR3 is given with its conserved first and last residue. The D gene is left open where the match is weak. Clone size is stated in some rows and not others, as once, few, many or a class when expanded.

>TRBJ1-2|-|TRBV10-3|many
TGTGCCATCAACGCGGACGGCGATTCGGATGGCTACACCTTC
CAINADGDSDGYTF
>TRBJ2-1|-|TRBV7-6|many
TGTGCCAGCAGCTTAGTCACGGGGGACCTCTCCTACAATGAGCAGTTCTTC
CASSLVTGDLSYNEQFF
>TRBJ2-1|-|TRBV15|many
TGTGCCACCAGCTTCCTTTTGGTTTCCGATGAGCAGTTCTTC
CATSFLLVSDEQFF
>TRBJ2-1|TRBD2|TRBV20-1|many
TGCAGTGCTAATCCCGGGACTAGCGGGTTTACAGAGCAGTTCTTC
CSANPGTSGFTEQFF
>TRBJ1-1|TRBD1|TRBV5-1|many
TGCGCCAGCAGCGATCAGGGGGTGAACACTGAAGCTTTCTTT
CASSDQGVNTEAFF
>TRBJ1-5|-|TRBV27|many
TGTGCCAGCAGTGGGACAACGGACAATCAGCCCCAGCATTTT
CASSGTTDNQPQHF
>TRBJ2-7|-|TRBV5-6|few
TGTGCCAGCAGCTTAGGTCCGGACAGCTCCTACGAGCAGTACTTC
CASSLGPDSSYEQYF
>TRBJ2-7|TRBD1|TRBV12-3/TRBV12-4|many
TGTGCCAGCAGTCTACGAGGACAGGGCTACGAGCAGTACTTC
CASSLRGQGYEQYF
>TRBJ2-7|TRBD1|TRBV7-9|-
TGTGCTAGCTTGGGACAGGGTGGATTCCACGAGCAGTACTTC
CASLGQGGFHEQYF
>TRBJ1-1|-|TRBV19|-
TGTGCCAGTAGTATAGCTTGGCCGGTCAACACTGAAGCTTTCTTT
CASSIAWPVNTEAFF
>TRBJ2-7|TRBD2|TRBV20-1|many
TGCAGTGCTAACCCCCGGACTAGCGAAACCTACGAGCAGTACTTC
CSANPRTSETYEQYF
>TRBJ2-1|-|TRBV7-9|-
TGTGCCATGGCCGAAGAAGCCGCAGGGAACTACAATGAGCAGTTCTTC
CAMAEEAAGNYNEQFF
>TRBJ2-3|-|TRBV19|-
TGTGCCAGTAGTATTAACAGAGGCGCAGATACGCAGTATTTT
CASSINRGADTQYF
>TRBJ1-4|-|TRBV12-3/TRBV12-4|many
TGTGCCAGCAGTTGGGGGTTTAATGAAAAACTGTTTTTT
CASSWGFNEKLFF
>TRBJ2-3|TRBD2|TRBV20-1|many
TGCAGTGCGGCCCATGGCGGGAGGTCGGGAAATACGCAGTATTTT
CSAAHGGRSGNTQYF
>TRBJ2-3|TRBD2|TRBV2|few
TGTGCCAGCAGTGTGCTAGCGGGAAGTTTGGCAGATACGCAGTATTTT
CASSVLAGSLADTQYF
>TRBJ2-1|TRBD2|TRBV19|many
TGTGCCAGTAGATTTAGCGGGACCCCCTACAATGAGCAGTTCTTC
CASRFSGTPYNEQFF
>TRBJ1-5|TRBD1|TRBV28|many
TGTGCCAGCAGTTTATTGGGACAGGGACTTCAGCCCCAGCATTTT
CASSLLGQGLQPQHF
>TRBJ1-1|-|TRBV7-9|few
TGTGCCAGCAGCGCAGCCACCCTGGGTGCTTTCTTT
CASSAATLGAFF
>TRBJ2-1|-|TRBV12-3/TRBV12-4|few
TGTGCCAGCAATCCTTGGTTAGGACTTTACAATGAGCAGTTCTTC
CASNPWLGLYNEQFF
>TRBJ2-3|-|TRBV5-5|-
TGTGCCAGCAGCCCCCTGGGGGGTACCAGCACAGATACGCAGTATTTT
CASSPLGGTSTDTQYF
>TRBJ2-3|TRBD2|TRBV20-1|many
TGCAGTGCTAGGGACTTTCTAGCGGCCTACACAGATACGCAGTATTTT
CSARDFLAAYTDTQYF
>TRBJ2-1|-|TRBV5-1|many
TGCGCCAGCAGCTTGGAACAGTACAATGAGCAGTTCTTC
CASSLEQYNEQFF
>TRBJ2-2|TRBD2|TRBV12-3/TRBV12-4|-
TGTGCCAGCAGTTTAAAGTTTGCTAGCGGGAGTCCCACCGGGGAGCTGTTTTTT
CASSLKFASGSPTGELFF
>TRBJ2-7|TRBD2|TRBV29-1|-
TGCAGCGTCAGGACTAGCGGGAACGAGCAGTACTTC
CSVRTSGNEQYF
>TRBJ2-2|-|TRBV6-2/TRBV6-3|many
TGTGCCAGCAGTTACTCGTGGACCGGGGAGCTGTTTTTT
CASSYSWTGELFF
>TRBJ2-1|-|TRBV29-1|many
TGCAGCGCCAAGGTGGGTGAGCAGTTCTTC
CSAKVGEQFF
>TRBJ2-1|TRBD2|TRBV11-2|many
TGTGCCAGCAGCTTAAGGGAGGGCCCCTACAATGAGCAGTTCTTC
CASSLREGPYNEQFF
>TRBJ1-1|-|TRBV7-9|-
TGTGCCAGCAGACCGGGGGCTTACGGAGGCACTGAAGCTTTCTTT
CASRPGAYGGTEAFF
>TRBJ2-7|TRBD2|TRBV12-3/TRBV12-4|many
TGTGCCAGCAGTTCGAGGACTAGCGTTGGCGAGCAGTACTTC
CASSSRTSVGEQYF
>TRBJ2-5|TRBD1|TRBV19|few
TGTGCCAGTAGGGACAGGGGGCGTGGGAAAGAGACCCAGTACTTC
CASRDRGRGKETQYF
>TRBJ2-1|-|TRBV29-1|many
TGCAGCGTCTCCCCAGGAGTCGACTACAATGAGCAGTTCTTC
CSVSPGVDYNEQFF
>TRBJ2-4|-|TRBV29-1|few
TGCAGCGTCTCAAGTGGGGGCTTAGCCAAAAACATTCAGTACTTC
CSVSSGGLAKNIQYF
>TRBJ2-7|-|TRBV28|few
TGTGCCAGCAGTTTAAATTTTATTGGGGGCCCGATCGAGCAGTACTTC
CASSLNFIGGPIEQYF
>TRBJ2-1|-|TRBV7-7|few
TGTGCCAGCAGCTTAGCGGGGGGACAGTATGATGAGCAGTTCTTC
CASSLAGGQYDEQFF
>TRBJ1-5|-|TRBV28|few
TGTGCCAGCAGACGGAGGGGAATCTCCGTCCAGCCCCAGCATTTT
CASRRRGISVQPQHF
>TRBJ2-3|-|TRBV10-3|many
TGTGCCATCAGTGAGTCTCTGCTTCACACAGATACGCAGTATTTT
CAISESLLHTDTQYF
>TRBJ2-1|TRBD1|TRBV5-1|-
TGCGCCAGCAGCTCAGCCGGACAGGGATACAATGAGCAGTTCTTC
CASSSAGQGYNEQFF
>TRBJ2-5|-|TRBV29-1|many
TGCAGCGTTCTGGGAGGAGAGACCCAGTACTTC
CSVLGGETQYF
>TRBJ2-1|-|TRBV7-8|many
TGTGCCAGCAGCTCCCCTTTGGGGACTCACTACAATGAGCAGTTCTTC
CASSSPLGTHYNEQFF
>TRBJ2-7|-|TRBV15|few
TGTGCCACCAGCAGAGATCCGGGGAATGACGAGCAGTACTTC
CATSRDPGNDEQYF
>TRBJ2-2|-|TRBV2|-
TGTGCCACCGATGCCACGAACACCGGGGAGCTGTTTTTT
CATDATNTGELFF
>TRBJ2-6|-|TRBV7-9|-
TGTGCCAGCAGCTTCTCCTGGGCCGGCTCTGGGGCCAACGTCCTGACTTTC
CASSFSWAGSGANVLTF
>TRBJ2-5|-|TRBV18|few
TGTGCCAGCTCTCGTTACGGTGACGGCCAAGAGACCCAGTACTTC
CASSRYGDGQETQYF
>TRBJ2-3|-|TRBV18|many
TGTGCCAGCTCACCAGGCCGGTCCACAGATACGCAGTATTTT
CASSPGRSTDTQYF
>TRBJ2-3|-|TRBV5-1|-
TGCGCCAGCAGCTTGCGGGGAGGGGACATCACAGATACGCAGTATTTT
CASSLRGGDITDTQYF
>TRBJ2-1|TRBD2|TRBV7-3|few
TGTGCCAGCAGCGAAATGACTAGCGACTCCCGGCACTTC
CASSEMTSDSRHF
>TRBJ2-3|TRBD2|TRBV5-1|many
TGCGCCAGCAGCTTGGTATTAGCGGGAGATGGCACAGATACGCAGTATTTT
CASSLVLAGDGTDTQYF
>TRBJ1-2|-|TRBV20-1|many
TGCAGTGCTGGCCTGTACAGGGATAACTATGGCTACACCTTC
CSAGLYRDNYGYTF
>TRBJ2-1|-|TRBV11-1|-
TGTGCCAGCAACCGGGAGTTGGACTACAATGAGCAGTTCTTC
CASNRELDYNEQFF